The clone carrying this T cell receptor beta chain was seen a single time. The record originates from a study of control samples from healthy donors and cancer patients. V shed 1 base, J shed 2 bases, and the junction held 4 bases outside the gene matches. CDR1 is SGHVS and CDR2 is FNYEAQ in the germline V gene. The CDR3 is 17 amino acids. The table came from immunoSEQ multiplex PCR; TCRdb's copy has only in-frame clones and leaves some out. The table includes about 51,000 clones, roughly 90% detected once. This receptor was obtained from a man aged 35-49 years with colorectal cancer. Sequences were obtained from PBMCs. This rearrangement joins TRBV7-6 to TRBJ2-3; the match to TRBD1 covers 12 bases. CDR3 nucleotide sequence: TGTGCCAGCAGCTTAGTGGGACAGGGGGCCCACACAGATACGCAGTATTTT. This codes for CASSLVGQGAHTDTQYF.